This entry features one T cell receptor beta chain sequence. The source of the sample is a study of glioma-infiltrating T cells after dendritic cell vaccination. Turning to the study itself: Autologous tumor lysate was loaded overnight onto monocyte-derived dendritic cells grown about seven days with IL-4 and GM-CSF.

Sample time point: after dendritic cell vaccination, including at tumor progression/relapse. The germline V and J ends were trimmed by 6 bases and 4 bases, with 22 bases remaining between them. CDR1 is MNHEY, CDR2 SMNVEV, per germline (reference sequence). CDR3 length: 16 residues. Input was roughly 2.2 ug genomic DNA, or all available if less. This table comes from immunoSEQ multiplex PCR, and its TCRdb copy is limited to in-frame clones, with some not included. The data contain roughly 100,000 clones, around 91% of them seen just once; the ten biggest clones take up 2.7%. The TCR comes from a human donor with glioblastoma. The sequencing used blood, collected after dendritic cell vaccination. This chain joins TRBV27 and TRBJ2-7, with a possible D match to TRBD1 (6 bases). CDR3 in amino acids: CASRPNPGTLSYEQYF. The CDR3 nucleotides are TGTGCCAGCAGACCTAATCCCGGGACACTTTCTTACGAGCAGTACTTC.